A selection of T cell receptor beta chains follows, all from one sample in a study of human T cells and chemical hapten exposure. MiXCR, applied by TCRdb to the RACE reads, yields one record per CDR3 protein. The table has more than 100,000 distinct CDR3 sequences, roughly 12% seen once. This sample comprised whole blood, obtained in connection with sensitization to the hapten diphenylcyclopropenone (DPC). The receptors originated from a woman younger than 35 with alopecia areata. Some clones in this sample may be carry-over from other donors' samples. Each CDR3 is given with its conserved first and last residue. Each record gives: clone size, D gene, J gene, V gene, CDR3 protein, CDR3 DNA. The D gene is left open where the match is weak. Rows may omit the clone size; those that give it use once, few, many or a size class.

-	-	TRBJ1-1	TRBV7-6	CASSSTVYTEAFF	TGTGCCAGCAGCTCGACAGTCTACACTGAAGCTTTCTTT
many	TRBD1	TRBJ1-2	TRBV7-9	CASSNGQGVYGYTF	TGTGCCAGCAGCAACGGACAGGGCGTTTATGGCTACACCTTC
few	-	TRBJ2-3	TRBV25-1	CASSNGGSTDTQYF	TGTGCCAGCAGTAATGGCGGGAGCACAGATACGCAGTATTTT
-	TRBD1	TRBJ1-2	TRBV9	CASSGTGGGYGYTF	TGTGCCAGCAGCGGGACAGGGGGCGGCTATGGCTACACCTTC
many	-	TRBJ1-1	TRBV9	CASSTDLAHTEAFF	TGTGCCAGCAGCACCGACCTCGCCCACACTGAAGCTTTCTTT
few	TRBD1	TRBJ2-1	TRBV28	CASSSGTGWNEQFF	TGTGCCAGCAGTTCCGGGACAGGGTGGAATGAGCAGTTCTTC
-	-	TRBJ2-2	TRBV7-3	CASSGGVTGELFF	TGTGCCAGCAGCGGCGGAGTCACCGGGGAGCTGTTTTTT
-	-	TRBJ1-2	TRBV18	CASSPTRGPLYGYTF	TGTGCCAGCTCACCTACCAGGGGCCCCCTCTATGGCTACACCTTC
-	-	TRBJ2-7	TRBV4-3	CASSQARGLSYEQYF	TGCGCCAGCAGCCAAGCACGGGGCCTTTCCTACGAGCAGTACTTC
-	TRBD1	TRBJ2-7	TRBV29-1	CSVESTRDSSYEQYF	TGCAGCGTTGAAAGTACACGGGACAGCTCCTACGAGCAGTACTTC
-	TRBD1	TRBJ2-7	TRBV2	CASRTGAAYEQYF	TGTGCCAGCAGGACAGGGGCGGCCTACGAGCAGTACTTC
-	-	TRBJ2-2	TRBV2	CASSVGANTGELFF	TGTGCCAGCAGTGTGGGGGCGAACACCGGGGAGCTGTTTTTT
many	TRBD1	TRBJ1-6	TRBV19	CASSADRTFSYNSPLHF	TGTGCCAGTAGTGCGGACAGGACCTTCTCCTATAATTCACCCCTCCACTTT
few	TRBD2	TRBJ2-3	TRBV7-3	CASSLSPPVAGGGDTQYF	TGTGCCAGCAGCTTATCCCCCCCGGTAGCGGGGGGCGGAGATACGCAGTATTTT
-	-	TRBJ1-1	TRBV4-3	CASSQGGGRANTEAFF	TGCGCCAGCAGCCAGGGGGGAGGCAGGGCGAACACTGAAGCTTTCTTT
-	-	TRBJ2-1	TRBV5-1	CASGDGSSYNEQFF	TGCGCCAGTGGGGACGGGAGCTCCTACAATGAGCAGTTCTTC
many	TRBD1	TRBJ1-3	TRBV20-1	CSAPRQGAAGNTIYF	TGCAGTGCTCCGAGACAGGGGGCGGCGGGAAACACCATATATTTT
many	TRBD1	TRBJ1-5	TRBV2	CASTLDRGLNQPQHF	TGTGCCAGCACCTTGGACAGGGGGCTTAATCAGCCCCAGCATTTT
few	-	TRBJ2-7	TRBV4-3	CASSFYGTPLGGQYF	TGCGCCAGCAGCTTTTACGGGACGCCTCTGGGGGGGCAGTACTTC
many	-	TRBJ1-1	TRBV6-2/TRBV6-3	CASSYEGWTVRTTMNTEAFF	TGTGCCAGCAGTTACGAGGGTTGGACAGTTCGAACTACTATGAACACTGAAGCTTTCTTT
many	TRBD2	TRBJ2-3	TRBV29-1	CSVLLAGERDTQYF	TGCAGCGTCTTACTAGCGGGGGAGAGAGATACGCAGTATTTT
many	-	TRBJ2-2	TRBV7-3	CASRGQNTGELFF	TGTGCCAGCAGGGGACAGAACACCGGGGAGCTGTTTTTT
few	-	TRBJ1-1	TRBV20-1	CSATSPNTEAFF	TGCAGTGCTACCTCACCGAACACTGAAGCTTTCTTT
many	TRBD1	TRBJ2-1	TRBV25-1	CASSETRKTGNRDNEQFF	TGTGCCAGCAGTGAAACTCGGAAGACAGGGAATCGCGACAATGAGCAGTTCTTC
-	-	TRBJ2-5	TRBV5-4	CAARAGQQETQYF	TGTGCCGCCAGAGCGGGCCAGCAAGAGACCCAGTACTTC
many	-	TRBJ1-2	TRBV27	CASSLSGDGGYTF	TGTGCCAGCAGTTTGTCCGGAGACGGCGGCTACACCTTC
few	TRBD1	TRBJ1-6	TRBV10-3	CATRTGNYSPLHF	TGTGCCACCAGGACAGGGAACTATTCACCCCTCCACTTT
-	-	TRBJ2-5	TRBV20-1	CSALIYQETQYF	TGCAGTGCCCTGATCTACCAAGAGACCCAGTACTTC
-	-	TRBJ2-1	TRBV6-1	CASRGGQSWDEQFF	TGTGCCAGCAGGGGGGGACAGTCTTGGGATGAGCAGTTCTTC
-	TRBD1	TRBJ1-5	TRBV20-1	CSASDRGSNQPQHF	TGCAGTGCTAGTGACAGGGGCAGCAATCAGCCCCAGCATTTT
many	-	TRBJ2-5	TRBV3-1	CASSLRLVAETQYF	TGTGCCAGCAGCCTGAGGCTCGTAGCAGAGACCCAGTACTTC
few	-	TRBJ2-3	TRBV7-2	CASSLLSAASTDTQYF	TGTGCCAGCAGCTTACTCTCCGCGGCGAGCACAGATACGCAGTATTTT
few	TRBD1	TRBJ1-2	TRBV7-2	CASSLVAGTGSTGYTF	TGTGCCAGCAGCTTAGTGGCCGGGACAGGGTCGACTGGCTACACCTTC
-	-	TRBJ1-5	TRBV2	CASSPDTNQPQHF	TGTGCCAGCAGTCCCGACACTAATCAGCCCCAGCATTTT
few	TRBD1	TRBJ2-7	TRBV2	CASSAGTGTNSYEQYF	TGTGCCAGCAGCGCCGGGACAGGAACTAACTCCTACGAGCAGTACTTC
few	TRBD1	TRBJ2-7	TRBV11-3	CASSGRDRGLARQYF	TGTGCCAGCAGCGGACGGGACAGGGGCTTGGCCAGGCAGTACTTC